These T cell receptor beta chains were read from a single sample in a study of breast tumors, draining lymph nodes, adjacent tissues. TCRdb processed the multiplex PCR reads anew with MiXCR; each CDR3 protein has one entry. The sample holds some 140,000 distinct CDR3 sequences, about a fifth seen once. Sequences were obtained from axillary lymph node tissue. The receptor set was obtained from a female donor with breast cancer. Some clones in this sample may be carry-over from other donors' samples. CDR3s include the opening cysteine and the closing phenylalanine or tryptophan. Each record gives: V gene, J gene, CDR3 length, clone size, D gene, CDR3 DNA, CDR3 protein. The D gene is left open where the match is weak. Clone size appears in some rows only: once, few, many, or a class for an expanded clone.

TRBV10-3	TRBJ2-2	15	many	TRBD1	TGTGCCATCAGTGAGGGCCGACAGGGGACCGGGGAGCTGTTTTTT	CAISEGRQGTGELFF
TRBV7-8	TRBJ2-1	16	many	TRBD1	TGTGCCAGCAGCTTAGCGCGGACAGGGCGAGGCAATGAGCAGTTCTTC	CASSLARTGRGNEQFF
TRBV7-8	TRBJ2-2	12	many	NA	TGTGCCAGCAGCTCCCACACCGGGGAGCTGTTTTTT	CASSSHTGELFF
TRBV7-9	TRBJ1-2	15	many	TRBD1	TGTGCCAGCAGCTTCGAGACAGGGGGGCTCTATGGCTACACCTTC	CASSFETGGLYGYTF
TRBV5-1	TRBJ1-6	14	many	TRBD1	TGCGCCAGCGGGACCGGGACAGGGAACTCACCCCTCCACTTT	CASGTGTGNSPLHF
TRBV18	TRBJ2-3	15	NA	TRBD2	TGTGCCAGCTCCGCACTAGCGGCTAGCACAGATACGCAGTCTTTT	CASSALAASTDTQSF
TRBV5-5	TRBJ1-2	15	many	TRBD1	TGTGCCAGCAGCTTAGGGACAGGGGGCTACTATGGCTACACCTTC	CASSLGTGGYYGYTF
TRBV30	TRBJ1-4	12	NA	NA	TGTGCCTGCTCTGTAGTGAGGGATTCGGTGTTTTTT	CACSVVRDSVFF
TRBV28	TRBJ1-4	14	NA	NA	TGTGCCAGCAGCCTGAGGCAGGGGCATGAAAAACTGTTTTTT	CASSLRQGHEKLFF
TRBV6-2/TRBV6-3	TRBJ2-5	16	many	TRBD2	TGTGCCAGCAGTTACTCCCTAGCGGGAGGAAAAGAGACCCAGTACTTC	CASSYSLAGGKETQYF
TRBV11-1	TRBJ2-1	16	many	NA	TGTGCCAGCAGCCTAGGGGGAGGGGAGGGTCTCTATGAGCAGTTCTTC	CASSLGGGEGLYEQFF
TRBV7-3	TRBJ2-3	14	many	NA	TGTGCCAGCAGCTTCACTCGGGACTCGGGGACGCAGTATTTT	CASSFTRDSGTQYF
TRBV10-3	TRBJ2-3	15	many	TRBD2	TGTGCCATCAGTCTAGCGGGTGGAGGCACAGATACGCAGTATTTT	CAISLAGGGTDTQYF
TRBV20-1	TRBJ2-7	13	many	NA	TGCAGTGCTAGTTCTAGCTTTTCCTACGAGCAGTACTTC	CSASSSFSYEQYF
TRBV27	TRBJ2-2	14	NA	TRBD2	TGTGCCAGCAGTTTCGGGACTAGCTCCGGGGAGCTGTTTTTT	CASSFGTSSGELFF
TRBV7-2	TRBJ2-1	14	many	NA	TGTGCCAGCAGCTCCGGGACCAGATACAATGAGCAGTTCTTC	CASSSGTRYNEQFF
TRBV5-4	TRBJ2-1	16	many	NA	TGTGCCAGCAGCAACATGGCCAGCCCGGGGTACAATGAGCAGTTCTTC	CASSNMASPGYNEQFF
TRBV6-1	TRBJ2-7	13	many	NA	TGTGCCAGCAACCGGGATCCAAACTACGAGCAGTACTTC	CASNRDPNYEQYF
TRBV29-1	TRBJ2-2	14	many	TRBD1	TGCAGCGTTGTTATACAGGGGGCTGCCGGGGAGCTGTTTTTT	CSVVIQGAAGELFF
TRBV12-3/TRBV12-4	TRBJ2-7	15	many	TRBD1	TGTGCCAGCAGTTCCGGACAGGGGAATAGGTACGAGCAGTACTTC	CASSSGQGNRYEQYF
TRBV28	TRBJ2-3	18	NA	TRBD2	TGTGCCAGCAGCCCAATCACTAGCGGGCACTTCAGCACAGATACGCAGTATTTT	CASSPITSGHFSTDTQYF
TRBV12-3/TRBV12-4	TRBJ2-3	15	many	TRBD2	TGTGCCAGCAGCCTGGGGAGGGCCTTGTCAGATACGCAGTATTTT	CASSLGRALSDTQYF
TRBV29-1	TRBJ2-1	16	many	TRBD2	TGCAGCGCGGCTGGTACTAGCGGGAGGAACTACAATGAGCAGTTCTTC	CSAAGTSGRNYNEQFF
TRBV28	TRBJ1-6	15	NA	TRBD1	TGTGCCAGCAGCCTTTACAGGGGGCTAAATTCACCCCTCCACTTT	CASSLYRGLNSPLHF
TRBV7-8	TRBJ1-5	15	NA	NA	TGTGCCAGCAGCTTAGGGGCGGGGGTCGGGCAGCCCCAGCATTTT	CASSLGAGVGQPQHF